The entry below describes one TCR beta chain. Profiling relied on immunoSEQ multiplex PCR, and the TCRdb table lists in-frame clones only, not all of them. The sample consists of over 65,000 clones, about 89% of them appearing once. The CDR3 extends over 16 amino acids. V was clipped by 7 bases and J by 5 bases; unmatched bases: 18. Germline V gene sequence: CDR1 GTSNPN, CDR2 SVGIG (reference sequence). This sample is drawn from a study of T cell changes during pregnancy in multiple sclerosis. This specimen consisted of peripheral blood, obtained in the second trimester of pregnancy. The chain employs TRBV30 and TRBJ1-1; 8 bases are shared with TRBD1. This clonotype originated in a female donor with multiple sclerosis, enrolled in a pregnancy study. The CDR3 coding sequence is TGTGCCTTAACGATGCGTCCGCAGCAGGGGGCTACTGAAGCTTTCTTT. Residues: CALTMRPQQGATEAFF.